Below, one TCR beta chain is given with its context. What it binds is unknown. These data originate in a study of Ad26.COV2.S vaccination and SARS-CoV-2 variants. Only in-frame clones appear in the TCRdb table, and some are missing; sequencing was by immunoSEQ multiplex PCR. The profile shows over 85,000 clones, around 82% of them singletons. The CDR3 has 15 amino acids. Germline-derived CDR1 and CDR2 are SGHAT and FQNNGV. After removal of 5 bases from V and 2 bases from J, the junction contained 5 bases not matched to a gene. Overall study findings and caveats: Measures of TCR breadth and depth may have fallen short of total T cell responses. Placebo and vaccine recipients had non-spike TCR breadth that was similar. People who got the vaccine had more spike-specific TCR breadth than people who got placebo. After vaccination, reports described spike-specific CD8+ and CD4+ T cell responses as showing substantial breadth.

This TCR came from a human donor who had recovered from COVID-19. The chain has TRBV11-2 and TRBJ2-3, with TRBD2 identical over 9 bases. The sequencing here drew on peripheral blood, taken after recovery from COVID-19. The CDR3, as DNA: TGTGCCAGCAGCCCCTCGGGACTAGCCACAGATACGCAGTATTTT. Its protein is CASSPSGLATDTQYF. The full variable domain, its missing parts supplied by reference TRBV11-2 and TRBJ2-3, is EAGVAQSPRYKIIEKRQSVAFWCNPISGHATLYWYQQILGQGPKLLIQFQNNGVVDDSQLPKDRFSAERLKGVDSTLKIQPAKLEDSAVYLCASSPSGLATDTQYFGPGTRLTVL.